A selection of T cell receptor beta chains follows, all from one sample in a study of cytomegalovirus exposure and HLA in healthy donors. The repertoire was sequenced with immunoSEQ multiplex PCR; TCRdb's copy has only in-frame clones and lacks some. The table has around 300,000 clones, approximately 86% seen once; the top ten hold roughly 0.99%. Sequencing was done on a sample of PBMCs. These receptors all come from a woman aged 18-35 years in good health and CMV-seronegative. Both conserved end residues are part of each CDR3. D genes are given only for firm matches. Only some rows state a clone size, as once, few, many or a class for expanded clones.

j_call | d_call | v_call | clone_size | cdr3_nt | cdr3_aa
TRBJ1-4 | TRBD1 | TRBV28 | - | TGTGCCAGCACCTCCTTGGGACAGGGGGAAAAACTGTTTTTT | CASTSLGQGEKLFF
TRBJ1-1 | - | TRBV5-1 | - | TGCGCCAGCAGCTTGAAACAGTCGCGAAGCACTGAAGCTTTCTTT | CASSLKQSRSTEAFF
TRBJ1-4 | - | TRBV28 | - | TGTGCCAGCAGATCCCAGGGGGAAAAACTGTTTTTT | CASRSQGEKLFF
TRBJ2-3 | TRBD1 | TRBV4-3 | - | TGCGCCAGCAGCCCGCGGACAGGGTCTAGCACAGATACGCAGTATTTT | CASSPRTGSSTDTQYF
TRBJ2-7 | TRBD1 | TRBV13 | - | TGTGCCAGCAGCTCCGGACAGGGAAGCGGCGTAGCCTACGAGCAGTACTTC | CASSSGQGSGVAYEQYF
TRBJ1-1 | - | TRBV27 | - | TGTGCCAGCAGTTTACGAGGACAACCGAACACTGAAGCTTTCTTT | CASSLRGQPNTEAFF
TRBJ1-1 | TRBD1 | TRBV5-6 | once | TGTGCCAGCAGTTACAGGGGAGTCACTGAAGCTTTCTTT | CASSYRGVTEAFF
TRBJ1-4 | TRBD1 | TRBV5-1 | - | TGCGCCAGCAGCTTGGCCAGGGGGTATGAAAAACTGTTTTTT | CASSLARGYEKLFF
TRBJ2-7 | TRBD2 | TRBV11-2 | - | TGTGCCAGCAGCTTAGGGACTAGCGGGACCTTATCCTACGAGCAGTACTTC | CASSLGTSGTLSYEQYF
TRBJ2-7 | TRBD1 | TRBV28 | - | TGTGCCAGCTCAATCGGACAGGCCGCCTACGAGCAGTACTTC | CASSIGQAAYEQYF
TRBJ1-2 | TRBD1 | TRBV2 | - | TGTGCCAGCAGTGACGGCAGGGGGTTTTATGGCTACACCTTC | CASSDGRGFYGYTF
TRBJ1-1 | - | TRBV5-5 | - | TGTGCCAGCAGCTTAAACAGGGAAGCTTTCTTT | CASSLNREAFF
TRBJ2-7 | TRBD1 | TRBV9 | once | TGTGCCAGCAGCCCCGGGACAGCCGCCGAAAGGCAGTACTTC | CASSPGTAAERQYF
TRBJ2-3 | TRBD1 | TRBV6-5 | - | TGTGCCAGCACCACGAGTACAGGGGGCACAGATACGCAGTATTTT | CASTTSTGGTDTQYF
TRBJ2-1 | TRBD2 | TRBV6-4 | - | TGTGCCAGCAGTGACTCGGGACTAGCCTCTTACAATGAGCAGTTCTTC | CASSDSGLASYNEQFF
TRBJ2-5 | TRBD2 | TRBV15 | - | TGTGCCACCAGCAGAGATTTGGCGGGGGGGAGTCGAGAGACCCAGTACTTC | CATSRDLAGGSRETQYF
TRBJ2-7 | - | TRBV5-1 | - | TGCGCCAGCTGGCCCCCCGGGAACGAGCAGTACTTC | CASWPPGNEQYF
TRBJ1-1 | - | TRBV7-9 | - | TGTGCCAGTTCTCCGGGGGCTGAAGCTTTCTTT | CASSPGAEAFF
TRBJ2-1 | TRBD2 | TRBV7-2 | - | TGTGCCAGCAGCTTAGTTCCTCTTGCGGGGGGCAACAATGAGCAGTTCTTC | CASSLVPLAGGNNEQFF
TRBJ1-5 | - | TRBV19 | - | TGTGCCAGTAGTTTACCGCGGGGGGTCGTCCAGCCCCAGCATTTT | CASSLPRGVVQPQHF
TRBJ1-5 | - | TRBV5-6 | - | TGTGCCAGCAGCCGCATGGATGACAGCCCGAATCAGCCCCAGCATTTT | CASSRMDDSPNQPQHF
TRBJ1-2 | TRBD1 | TRBV28 | - | TGTGCCAGCAGTTTAGGGACAGTCCTTTTTAACTATGGCTACACCTTC | CASSLGTVLFNYGYTF
TRBJ1-2 | TRBD1 | TRBV11-2 | - | TGTGCCAGCAGCTTAGAAGGGACAGGGGGCTACTATGGCTACACCTTC | CASSLEGTGGYYGYTF
TRBJ1-1 | - | TRBV5-1 | - | TGCGCCAGCAGCGCCGACAAGAACACTGAAGCTTTCTTT | CASSADKNTEAFF
TRBJ2-7 | - | TRBV7-9 | - | TGTGCCAGCAGCCTAAGAACCTACGAGCAGTACTTC | CASSLRTYEQYF
TRBJ1-5 | - | TRBV27 | - | TGTGCCAGCAGTGTGGTGAGATATCAGCCCCAGCATTTT | CASSVVRYQPQHF
TRBJ1-6 | TRBD1 | TRBV19 | - | TGTGCCAGTAGTCGGGACAGTAATAATTCACCCCTCCACTTT | CASSRDSNNSPLHF
TRBJ2-5 | TRBD1 | TRBV28 | - | TGTGCCAGCAGTTTGGGCGGGGCAGGGGGCGAGACCCAGTACTTC | CASSLGGAGGETQYF
TRBJ1-2 | - | TRBV2 | - | TGTGCCAGCAGTGACCTGGACACGTTCTTTTACACCTTC | CASSDLDTFFYTF
TRBJ1-4 | - | TRBV4-3 | - | TGCGCCAGCAGCCAAGAGGTTAACAGGTGGGAAAAACTGTTTTTT | CASSQEVNRWEKLFF
TRBJ1-2 | - | TRBV10-3 | - | TGTGCCATCAGTGAGTCAACAGGTGATACCTATGGCTACACCTTC | CAISESTGDTYGYTF
TRBJ1-3 | - | TRBV2 | - | TGTGCCACCCCCGCGGGGGCAGGAAACACCATATATTTT | CATPAGAGNTIYF
TRBJ1-1 | - | TRBV25-1 | - | TGTGCCAGCAGGAGGGGGTTTAGGACTGAAGCTTTCTTT | CASRRGFRTEAFF
TRBJ2-2 | TRBD1 | TRBV30 | - | TGTGCCTGGAGTACGGCAGGGGGCCCCGGGGAGCTGTTTTTT | CAWSTAGGPGELFF
TRBJ1-4 | - | TRBV5-1 | once | TGCGCCAGCAGCTTGGGGGAGCAGCGAACTAATGAAAAACTGTTTTTT | CASSLGEQRTNEKLFF
TRBJ1-3 | - | TRBV19 | - | TGTGCCAGTAGTATTTCCGTAGGAAACACCATATATTTT | CASSISVGNTIYF
TRBJ2-3 | TRBD1 | TRBV19 | once | TGTGCCACCGAAAGGGGGCGGCAGTATTTT | CATERGRQYF
TRBJ2-5 | - | TRBV9 | - | TGTGCCAGCAGCGTACTAGCGACGAAAGAGACCCAGTACTTC | CASSVLATKETQYF
TRBJ2-7 | TRBD1 | TRBV28 | - | TGTGCCAGCAGCCCCGGGACAGGACCCTACGAGCAGTACTTC | CASSPGTGPYEQYF
TRBJ2-6 | TRBD1 | TRBV2 | - | TGTGCCAGCAAACAGGGGGCTGGGGCCAACGTCCTGACTTTC | CASKQGAGANVLTF
TRBJ2-3 | - | TRBV21-1 | - | TGTGCCAGCAGCAAAGGGGACAGGGCTGATACGCAGTATTTT | CASSKGDRADTQYF
TRBJ1-5 | TRBD1 | TRBV5-1 | - | TGCGCCAGCAGCTTCGGGACAGCTCAGCCCCAGCATTTT | CASSFGTAQPQHF
TRBJ2-4 | - | TRBV11-3 | - | TGTGCCAGCAGCACGGGGGAGGACATTCAGTACTTC | CASSTGEDIQYF
TRBJ1-1 | - | TRBV12-5 | - | TGTGCTAGTGGTTTGGGACATGTATTTGGGGCTTCGAACACTGAAGCTTTCTTT | CASGLGHVFGASNTEAFF
TRBJ2-6 | TRBD1 | TRBV5-4 | - | TGTGCCAGCAGCTGGGGACAGGGTAGCTCTGGGGCCAACGTCCTGACTTTC | CASSWGQGSSGANVLTF
TRBJ1-1 | - | TRBV9 | once | TGTGCCAGCAGCGTAGAGGTTGGGGTCAGGGAGGACACTGAAGCTTTCTTT | CASSVEVGVREDTEAFF
TRBJ2-3 | TRBD1 | TRBV7-9 | once | TGTGCCAGCAGCTATCGACAGGGGGGGTACGCAGATACGCAGTATTTT | CASSYRQGGYADTQYF
TRBJ2-3 | TRBD2 | TRBV25-1 | - | TGTGCCAGCAGTGAATATCGGGGGGCAGATACGCAGTATTTT | CASSEYRGADTQYF
TRBJ2-5 | - | TRBV2 | - | TGTGCCAGCAGCCCAGGGCCCCAAGAGACCCAGTACTTC | CASSPGPQETQYF
TRBJ2-3 | TRBD2 | TRBV28 | - | TGTGCCAGCAGTTTAGCCGGCCTAGCGGGGGTAGGAGATACGCAGTATTTT | CASSLAGLAGVGDTQYF
TRBJ2-7 | - | TRBV30 | - | TGTGCCTGGAGTCGGCGGGTGGACGAGCAGTACTTC | CAWSRRVDEQYF
TRBJ1-1 | - | TRBV19 | once | TGTGCCAGTAGGCCACAGGGAGGGACTGAAGCTTTCTTT | CASRPQGGTEAFF
TRBJ1-3 | TRBD1 | TRBV6-6 | - | TGTGCCAGCAGTTACTCGAACAGGGGCGACGGAAACACCATATATTTT | CASSYSNRGDGNTIYF
TRBJ2-7 | - | TRBV6-5 | - | TGTGCCAGCAGTCGACAGGGAGGCACCTACGAGCAGTACTTC | CASSRQGGTYEQYF